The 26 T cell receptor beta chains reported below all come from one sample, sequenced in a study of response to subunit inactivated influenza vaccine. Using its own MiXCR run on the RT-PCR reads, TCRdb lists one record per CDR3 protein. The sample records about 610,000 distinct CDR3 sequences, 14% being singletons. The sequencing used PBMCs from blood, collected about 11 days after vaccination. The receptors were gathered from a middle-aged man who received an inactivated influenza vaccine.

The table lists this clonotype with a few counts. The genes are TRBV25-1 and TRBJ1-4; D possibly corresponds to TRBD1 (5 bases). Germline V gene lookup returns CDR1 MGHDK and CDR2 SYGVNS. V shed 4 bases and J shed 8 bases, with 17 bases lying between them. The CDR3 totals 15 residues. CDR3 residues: CASSGHLGTEEKLFF. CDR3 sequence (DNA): TGTGCCAGCAGTGGCCACCTAGGGACGGAGGAAAAACTGTTTTTT.

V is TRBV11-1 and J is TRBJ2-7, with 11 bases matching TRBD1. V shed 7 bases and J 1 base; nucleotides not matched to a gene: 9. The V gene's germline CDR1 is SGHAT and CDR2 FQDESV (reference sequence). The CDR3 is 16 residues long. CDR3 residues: CASNPGQGVKSYEQYF. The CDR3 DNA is TGTGCCAGCAATCCGGGACAGGGGGTTAAGTCCTACGAGCAGTACTTC.

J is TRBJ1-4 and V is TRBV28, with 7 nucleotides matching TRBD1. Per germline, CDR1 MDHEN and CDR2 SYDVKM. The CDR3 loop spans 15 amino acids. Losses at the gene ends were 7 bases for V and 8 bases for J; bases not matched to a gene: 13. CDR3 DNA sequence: TGTGCCAGCACCGAATACACAGGGGAGGGAGAAAAACTGTTTTTT. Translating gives CASTEYTGEGEKLFF.

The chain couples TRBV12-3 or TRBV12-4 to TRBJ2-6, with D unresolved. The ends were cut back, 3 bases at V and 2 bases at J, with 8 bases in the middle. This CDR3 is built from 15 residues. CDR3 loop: CASSLVVAGANVLTF. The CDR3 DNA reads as TGTGCCAGCAGTTTGGTAGTGGCTGGGGCCAACGTCCTGACTTTC.

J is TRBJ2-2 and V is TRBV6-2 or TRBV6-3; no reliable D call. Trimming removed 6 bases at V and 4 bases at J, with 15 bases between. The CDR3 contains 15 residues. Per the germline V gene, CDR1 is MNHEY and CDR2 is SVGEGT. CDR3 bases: TGTGCCAGCAGGCCCGGTACAGTTCGCACCGGGGAGCTGTTTTTT. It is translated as CASRPGTVRTGELFF.

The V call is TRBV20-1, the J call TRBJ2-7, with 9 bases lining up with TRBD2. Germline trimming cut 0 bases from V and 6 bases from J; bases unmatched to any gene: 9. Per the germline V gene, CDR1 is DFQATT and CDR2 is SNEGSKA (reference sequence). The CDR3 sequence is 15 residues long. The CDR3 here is CSARDSQREDREQYF. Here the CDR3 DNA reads TGCAGTGCTAGAGATTCCCAGCGGGAGGACCGCGAGCAGTACTTC.

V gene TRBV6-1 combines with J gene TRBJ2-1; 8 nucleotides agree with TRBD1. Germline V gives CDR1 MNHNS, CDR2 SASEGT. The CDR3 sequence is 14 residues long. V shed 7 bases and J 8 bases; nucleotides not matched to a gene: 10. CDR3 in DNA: TGTGCCAGCAAGGGAGACAGGGGACGAGATGAGCAGTTCTTC. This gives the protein CASKGDRGRDEQFF.

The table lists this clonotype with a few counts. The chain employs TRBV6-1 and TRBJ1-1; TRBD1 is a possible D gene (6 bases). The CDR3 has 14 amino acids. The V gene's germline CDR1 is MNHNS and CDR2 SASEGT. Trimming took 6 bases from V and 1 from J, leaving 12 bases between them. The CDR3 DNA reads TGTGCCAGCAGACAACAGGGAAGGAACACTGAAGCTTTCTTT. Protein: CASRQQGRNTEAFF.

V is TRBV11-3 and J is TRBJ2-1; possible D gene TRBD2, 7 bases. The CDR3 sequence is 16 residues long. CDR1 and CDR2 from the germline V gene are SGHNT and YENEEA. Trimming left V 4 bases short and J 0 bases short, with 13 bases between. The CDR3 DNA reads TGTGCCAGCAGCTCGGGGGGCTCAAGCTCCTACAATGAGCAGTTCTTC. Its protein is CASSSGGSSSYNEQFF.

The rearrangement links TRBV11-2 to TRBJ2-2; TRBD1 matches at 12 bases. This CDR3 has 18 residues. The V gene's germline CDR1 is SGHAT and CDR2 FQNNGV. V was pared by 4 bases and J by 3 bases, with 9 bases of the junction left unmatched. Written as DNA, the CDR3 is TGTGCCAGCAGCTCGATCGGGACAGGGGGCGCCGACACCGGGGAGCTGTTTTTT. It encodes CASSSIGTGGADTGELFF.

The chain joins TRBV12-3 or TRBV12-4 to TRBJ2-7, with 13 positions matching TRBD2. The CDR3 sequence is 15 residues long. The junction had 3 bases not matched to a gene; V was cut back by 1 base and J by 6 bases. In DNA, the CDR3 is TGTGCCAGCAGTTTAGGGACTAGCGGGAGTTCCGAGCAGTACTTC. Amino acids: CASSLGTSGSSEQYF.

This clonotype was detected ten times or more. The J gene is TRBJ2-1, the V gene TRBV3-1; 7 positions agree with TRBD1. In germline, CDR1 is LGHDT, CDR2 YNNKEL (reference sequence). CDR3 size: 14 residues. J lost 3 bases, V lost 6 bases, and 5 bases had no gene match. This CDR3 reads CASRARDSYNEQFF. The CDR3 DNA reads TGTGCCAGCAGGGCACGGGACAGCTACAATGAGCAGTTCTTC.

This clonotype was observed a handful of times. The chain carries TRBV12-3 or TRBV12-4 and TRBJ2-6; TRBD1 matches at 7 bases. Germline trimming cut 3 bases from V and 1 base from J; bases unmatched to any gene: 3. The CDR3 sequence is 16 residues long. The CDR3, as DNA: TGTGCCAGCAGTTTGGACAGGATTTCTGGGGCCAACGTCCTGACTTTC. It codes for CASSLDRISGANVLTF.

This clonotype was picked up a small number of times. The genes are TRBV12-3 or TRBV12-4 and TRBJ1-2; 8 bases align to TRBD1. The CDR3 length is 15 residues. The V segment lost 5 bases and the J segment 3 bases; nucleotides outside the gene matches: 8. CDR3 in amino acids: CASSPGQGSYYGYTF. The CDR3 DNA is TGTGCCAGCAGTCCTGGACAGGGTTCTTACTATGGCTACACCTTC.

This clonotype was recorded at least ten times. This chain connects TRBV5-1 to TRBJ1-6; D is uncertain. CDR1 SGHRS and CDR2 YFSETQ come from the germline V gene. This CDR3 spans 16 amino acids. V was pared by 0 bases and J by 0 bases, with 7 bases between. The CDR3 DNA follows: TGCGCCAGCAGCTTGGGAGGGAGCTCCTATAATTCACCCCTCCACTTT. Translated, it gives CASSLGGSSYNSPLHF.

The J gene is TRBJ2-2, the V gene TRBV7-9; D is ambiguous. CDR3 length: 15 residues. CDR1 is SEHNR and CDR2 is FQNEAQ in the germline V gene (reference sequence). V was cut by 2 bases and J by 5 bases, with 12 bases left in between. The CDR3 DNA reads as TGTGCCAGCAGCTTATTTAGGATGCGGACCGGGGAGCTGTTTTTT. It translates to CASSLFRMRTGELFF.

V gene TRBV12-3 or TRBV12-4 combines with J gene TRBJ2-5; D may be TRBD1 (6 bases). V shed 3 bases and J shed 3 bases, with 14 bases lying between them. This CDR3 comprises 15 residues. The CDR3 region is CASSLSQGGKETQYF. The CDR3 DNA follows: TGTGCCAGCAGTTTGTCACAGGGCGGAAAAGAGACCCAGTACTTC.

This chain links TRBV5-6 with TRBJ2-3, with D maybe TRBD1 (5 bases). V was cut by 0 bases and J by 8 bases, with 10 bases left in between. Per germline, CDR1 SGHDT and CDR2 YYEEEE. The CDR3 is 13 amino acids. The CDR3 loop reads CASSLAEGATQYF. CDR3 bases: TGTGCCAGCAGCTTGGCCGAAGGGGCTACGCAGTATTTT.

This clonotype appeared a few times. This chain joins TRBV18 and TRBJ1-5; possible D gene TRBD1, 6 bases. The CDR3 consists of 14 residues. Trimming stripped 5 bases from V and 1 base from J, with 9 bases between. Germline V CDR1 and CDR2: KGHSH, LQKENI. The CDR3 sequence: CASSRTESNQPQHF. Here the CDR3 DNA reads TGTGCCAGCTCAAGGACAGAGAGCAATCAGCCCCAGCATTTT. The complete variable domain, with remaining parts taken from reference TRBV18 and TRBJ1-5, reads NAGVMQNPRHLVRRRGQEARLRCSPMKGHSHVYWYRQLPEEGLKFMVYLQKENIIDESGMPKERFSAEFPKEGPSILRIQQVVRGDSAAYFCASSRTESNQPQHFGDGTRLSIL.

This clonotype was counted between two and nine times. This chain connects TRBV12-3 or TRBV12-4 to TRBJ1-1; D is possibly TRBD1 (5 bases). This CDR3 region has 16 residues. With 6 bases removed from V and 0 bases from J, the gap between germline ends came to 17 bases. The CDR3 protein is CASRLGTVLMNTEAFF. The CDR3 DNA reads TGTGCCAGCAGACTCGGGACGGTTCTCATGAACACTGAAGCTTTCTTT.

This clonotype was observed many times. For the CDR3, the DNA is TGTGCCAGCAGCTTAATTTGGGGGGACCAAGAGACCCAGTACTTC. Translating gives CASSLIWGDQETQYF. The chain recombines TRBV11-2 with TRBJ2-5, with D maybe TRBD2 (6 bases). Germline CDR1 and CDR2: SGHAT and FQNNGV. The V end lost 2 bases, the J end lost 0 bases, and 10 bases lay between the germline ends. CDR3 length equals 15 residues. Drawing the rest from reference TRBV11-2 and TRBJ2-5, the complete variable domain is EAGVAQSPRYKIIEKRQSVAFWCNPISGHATLYWYQQILGQGPKLLIQFQNNGVVDDSQLPKDRFSAERLKGVDSTLKIQPAKLEDSAVYLCASSLIWGDQETQYFGPGTRLLVL.

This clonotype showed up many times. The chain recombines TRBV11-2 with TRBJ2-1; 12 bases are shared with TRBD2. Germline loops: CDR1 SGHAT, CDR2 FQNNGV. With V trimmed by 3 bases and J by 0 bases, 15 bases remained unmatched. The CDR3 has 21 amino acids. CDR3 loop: CASSLTSGSISSLSSYNEQFF. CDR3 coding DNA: TGTGCCAGCAGCTTGACTAGCGGGAGCATCTCGAGCCTTAGCTCCTACAATGAGCAGTTCTTC.

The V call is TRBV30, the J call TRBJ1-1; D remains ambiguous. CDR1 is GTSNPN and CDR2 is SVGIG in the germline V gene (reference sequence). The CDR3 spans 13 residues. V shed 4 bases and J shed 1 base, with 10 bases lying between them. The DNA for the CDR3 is TGTGCCTGGACTCAACAGAGGAACACTGAAGCTTTCTTT. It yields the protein CAWTQQRNTEAFF.

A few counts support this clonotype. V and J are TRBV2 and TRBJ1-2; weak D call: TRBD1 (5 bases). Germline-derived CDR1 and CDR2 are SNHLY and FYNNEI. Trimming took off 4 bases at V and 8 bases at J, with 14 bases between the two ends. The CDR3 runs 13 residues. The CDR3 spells CASSGSRQSGYTF. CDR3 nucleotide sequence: TGTGCCAGCAGTGGTAGCCGACAGAGCGGCTACACCTTC.

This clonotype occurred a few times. In DNA form, the CDR3 reads TGCGCCAGCAGTCCAATCAGGGGAGAAGAGACCCAGTACTTC. It translates to CASSPIRGEETQYF. The chain carries TRBV5-1 and TRBJ2-5; possible D gene TRBD1, 6 bases. Trimming shortened V by 5 bases and J by 3 bases, and 14 bases separated the two germline ends. Germline V CDR1 and CDR2: SGHRS, YFSETQ. The CDR3 runs 14 residues.

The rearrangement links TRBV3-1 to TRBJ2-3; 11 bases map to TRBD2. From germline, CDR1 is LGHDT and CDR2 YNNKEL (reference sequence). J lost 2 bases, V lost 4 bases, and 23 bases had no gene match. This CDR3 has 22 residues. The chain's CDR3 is CASSPVIGVTSGGRRFTDTQYF. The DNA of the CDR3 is TGTGCCAGCAGCCCCGTCATAGGTGTAACTAGCGGGGGCCGTCGCTTCACAGATACGCAGTATTTT.